The T cell receptor beta chain under discussion was sequenced for a study of T-cell reconstitution after alpha-beta-depleted transplantation in children. Germline V gene sequence: CDR1 KGHDR, CDR2 SFDVKD. This CDR3 has 15 amino acids. V was trimmed by 1 base and J by 5 bases, leaving 13 bases between them. Preparation of the TCRbeta library used unique molecular identifiers. TCRdb reanalysed the PCR reads using MiXCR and keeps one entry per CDR3 protein. This sample has approximately 640,000 distinct CDR3 sequences, with 16% found just once. This receptor was obtained from a human donor who donated a stem cell graft to a child with acute myeloid leukemia. Here the sequenced sample was PBMCs from the stem cell graft donor, taken from the stem cell graft. The chain recombines TRBV24-1 with TRBJ2-5; D is possibly TRBD1 (6 bases). CDR3 amino acids: CATSDFRGSFETQYF. The CDR3 nucleotides read TGTGCCACCAGTGATTTCAGGGGTTCGTTCGAGACCCAGTACTTC.